The rows below give T cell receptor beta chains drawn from one sample of a study of cytomegalovirus exposure and HLA in healthy donors. Repertoires were generated with immunoSEQ multiplex PCR, while TCRdb's copy carries only in-frame clones and drops some. The sample holds 120,000 or so clones; approximately 68% are singletons and the top ten take around 1.6%. The specimen was PBMCs. The receptor set was obtained from a man aged 30-40 years in good health and CMV-seropositive. Both conserved end residues are part of each CDR3. The order of the fields is D gene, J gene, clone size, CDR3 length, V gene, CDR3 DNA, CDR3 protein. The D gene is left open where the match is weak. For some rows the clone size is stated as once, few or many, or as a class when expanded; others skip it.

.	TRBJ2-2	.	15	TRBV11-3	TGTGCCAGCAGCTTAGGGACAGTTTTGTCCGGGGAGCTGTTTTTT	CASSLGTVLSGELFF
.	TRBJ2-2	.	15	TRBV7-2	TGTGCCAGCAGCTCCGTCGTGTGGAACACCGGGGAGCTGTTTTTT	CASSSVVWNTGELFF
TRBD2	TRBJ2-6	.	15	TRBV7-8	TGTGCCAGCAGCCCCGGGAGGACTAGCGGCTCGGTCCTGACTTTC	CASSPGRTSGSVLTF
TRBD2	TRBJ2-7	.	14	TRBV2	TGTGCCAGCAGCGGGCCTAGCGGGAGCTACGAGCAGTACTTC	CASSGPSGSYEQYF
.	TRBJ2-7	.	15	TRBV19	TGTGCCAGTAGTATAGCTGAAGGAGGAGGGTACGAGCAGTACTTC	CASSIAEGGGYEQYF
TRBD2	TRBJ2-2	.	14	TRBV28	TGTGCCAGCAGAGCGGGGAGTGAGTCCGGGGAGCTGTTTTTT	CASRAGSESGELFF
TRBD1	TRBJ2-5	.	14	TRBV5-1	TGCGCCAGCAGCATACAGGGGGCGAAGGAGACCCAGTACTTC	CASSIQGAKETQYF
TRBD1	TRBJ1-3	.	13	TRBV7-9	TGTGCCAGCAGCCAGGGACAGGGGAACACCATATATTTT	CASSQGQGNTIYF
TRBD1	TRBJ1-2	.	16	TRBV4-1	TGCGCCAGCAGCCAGAAGTTACAGGACAGGGGTCACGGCTACACCTTC	CASSQKLQDRGHGYTF
.	TRBJ2-7	.	15	TRBV11-3	TGTGCCAGCAGCTTAGGTCCTAGCGCCGACTACGAGCAGTACTTC	CASSLGPSADYEQYF
.	TRBJ2-4	.	17	TRBV28	TGTGCCAGCAGTCCCAGGGGAGCCATCTTAGCCAAAAACATTCAGTACTTC	CASSPRGAILAKNIQYF
.	TRBJ2-5	.	15	TRBV28	TGTGCCAGCAGTTTATGGGCCGCAGGACAAGAGACCCAGTACTTC	CASSLWAAGQETQYF
TRBD2	TRBJ2-4	.	16	TRBV7-9	TGTGCCAGCAGCTCCTCCGGGGGACTAGCGATGCATATTCAGTACTTC	CASSSSGGLAMHIQYF
.	TRBJ2-1	.	15	TRBV7-9	TGTGCCAGCAGCTTAGGATTAGCGGTGAACAATGAGCAGTTCTTC	CASSLGLAVNNEQFF
TRBD1	TRBJ1-4	.	15	TRBV7-9	TGTGCCAGCAGTCTACAGGGGTCTGCTAATGAAAAACTGTTTTTT	CASSLQGSANEKLFF
.	TRBJ2-7	.	15	TRBV5-1	TGCGCCAGCAGCCGAGGGCCGGTGGGATCCTACGAGCAGTACTTC	CASSRGPVGSYEQYF
.	TRBJ1-2	.	16	TRBV19	TGTGCCAGTAGTAACAGCGGGGGAGATGTCTTCTATGGCTACACCTTC	CASSNSGGDVFYGYTF
.	TRBJ1-2	.	15	TRBV5-1	TGCGCCAGCAGCCCGGGCGACAGGCGCTACTATGGCTACACCTTC	CASSPGDRRYYGYTF
.	TRBJ2-7	.	15	TRBV6-6	TGTGCCAGCAGTTACACGGCTGAGCGGGCCTACGAGCAGTACTTC	CASSYTAERAYEQYF
TRBD2	TRBJ2-3	.	16	TRBV13	TGTGCCAGCAGCCCAACTAGCGGGAGCCCCACAGATACGCAGTATTTT	CASSPTSGSPTDTQYF
.	TRBJ2-4	.	14	TRBV10-3	TGTGCCATCAGTGGGACTGCAGGGGAAAACATTCAGTACTTC	CAISGTAGENIQYF
.	TRBJ2-1	.	16	TRBV4-1	TGCGCCAGCAGCCAAGATCGGACTCCTTCCTACAATGAGCAGTTCTTC	CASSQDRTPSYNEQFF
.	TRBJ2-5	.	13	TRBV5-6	TGTGCCAGCACCCCTATAAATCAAGAGACCCAGTACTTC	CASTPINQETQYF
.	TRBJ1-4	.	15	TRBV15	TGTGCCACCAGCAGAGAACAGCTAACTAATGAAAAACTGTTTTTT	CATSREQLTNEKLFF
TRBD2	TRBJ2-3	.	15	TRBV5-1	TGCGCCAGCAGCTCCCTAGCGGGAATTGCGGATACGCAGTATTTT	CASSSLAGIADTQYF
.	TRBJ1-2	once	13	TRBV5-5	TGTGCCAGCAGCGTAACAGGGAACTATGGCTACACCTTC	CASSVTGNYGYTF
TRBD2	TRBJ2-7	few	15	TRBV4-1	TGCGCCAGCAGCCAAATAGCGGGACACTCCTACGAGCAGTACTTC	CASSQIAGHSYEQYF
.	TRBJ2-5	.	13	TRBV6-1	TGTGCCAGCAGTCCTAATGCGGGAGAGACCCAGTACTTC	CASSPNAGETQYF
.	TRBJ2-7	few	13	TRBV18	TGTGCCAGCTCACTCCCCGGGGACTACGAGCAGTACTTC	CASSLPGDYEQYF
.	TRBJ2-7	.	15	TRBV4-3	TGCGCCAGCAGCCAAGATAGACTAGTCTCCTACGAGCAGTACTTC	CASSQDRLVSYEQYF
TRBD1	TRBJ1-4	few	15	TRBV18	TGTGCCAGCTCACCTCCACGACAGGGTGCTGAAAAACTGTTTTTT	CASSPPRQGAEKLFF
TRBD1	TRBJ1-1	.	14	TRBV18	TGTGCCAGCCTCGAGGACAGGGGGGCCGCTGAAGCTTTCTTT	CASLEDRGAAEAFF
TRBD2	TRBJ2-5	.	17	TRBV9	TGTGCCAGCAGCGTAGGGGCTAGCGGTGGAGGCGGGGAGACCCAGTACTTC	CASSVGASGGGGETQYF
TRBD1	TRBJ2-1	.	16	TRBV4-1	TGCGCCAGCAGCCACTCACTAGGGGGACAGTACAATGAGCAGTTCTTC	CASSHSLGGQYNEQFF
.	TRBJ1-5	.	13	TRBV29-1	TGCAGCGTTTTAAAAGGGGTAGATCAGCCCCAGCATTTT	CSVLKGVDQPQHF
.	TRBJ1-4	.	13	TRBV5-1	TGCGCCAGCAGCGGAGGGAGTGGCGAAAAACTGTTTTTT	CASSGGSGEKLFF
TRBD2	TRBJ2-3	few	16	TRBV7-2	TGTGCCAGCAGCTTAATAGCGGGGGGCGGCACAGATACGCAGTATTTT	CASSLIAGGGTDTQYF
.	TRBJ2-4	.	13	TRBV6-1	TGTGCCAGCGGGGCAGGACTATTCAGCATTCAGTACTTC	CASGAGLFSIQYF
.	TRBJ2-7	.	14	TRBV10-3	TGTGCCATCAGCACACAGGTTCTCCTAACCGAGCAGTACTTC	CAISTQVLLTEQYF
.	TRBJ2-2	.	17	TRBV29-1	TGCAGCGTTGAAGATCGAGGGGGGGGACAGAACACCGGGGAGCTGTTTTTT	CSVEDRGGGQNTGELFF
TRBD1	TRBJ2-3	.	15	TRBV7-3	TGTGCCAGCAGCCCCGCCCGACAGGGGACAGATACGCAGTATTTT	CASSPARQGTDTQYF
TRBD1	TRBJ1-1	.	14	TRBV19	TGTGCCAGTAGTATATTGGACAGGGAGACTGAAGCTTTCTTT	CASSILDRETEAFF
TRBD1	TRBJ1-1	.	17	TRBV11-2	TGTGCCAGCAGCTCAACTAAGGGACAGGGGATGAACACTGAAGCTTTCTTT	CASSSTKGQGMNTEAFF
TRBD1	TRBJ1-2	.	13	TRBV5-1	TGCGCCAGCAGCCCGGGACAGGGAGATGGCTACACCTTC	CASSPGQGDGYTF
.	TRBJ2-5	.	12	TRBV18	TGTGCCAGCTCACCAGGACCGTCGGGGCAGTACTTC	CASSPGPSGQYF
TRBD2	TRBJ2-5	.	15	TRBV6-1	TGTGCCAGCAGTGAAGTAGCGGGATCCGGGGAGACCCAGTACTTC	CASSEVAGSGETQYF
TRBD2	TRBJ2-7	.	17	TRBV5-1	TGCGCCAGCAGCGACACCCCCGGGACTAGCGTGATTTACGAGCAGTACTTC	CASSDTPGTSVIYEQYF